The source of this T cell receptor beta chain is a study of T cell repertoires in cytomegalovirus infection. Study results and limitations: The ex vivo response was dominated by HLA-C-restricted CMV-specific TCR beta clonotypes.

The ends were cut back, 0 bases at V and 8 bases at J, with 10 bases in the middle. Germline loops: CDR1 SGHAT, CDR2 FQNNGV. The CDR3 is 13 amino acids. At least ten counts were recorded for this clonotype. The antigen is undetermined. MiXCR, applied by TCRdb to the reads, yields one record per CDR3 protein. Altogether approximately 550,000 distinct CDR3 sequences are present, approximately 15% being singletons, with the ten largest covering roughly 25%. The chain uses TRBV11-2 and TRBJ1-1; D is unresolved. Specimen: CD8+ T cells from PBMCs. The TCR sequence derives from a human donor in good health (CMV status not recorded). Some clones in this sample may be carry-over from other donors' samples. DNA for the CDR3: TGTGCCAGCAGCTTAGATTGGACGGCAGAAGCTTTCTTT. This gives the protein CASSLDWTAEAFF.